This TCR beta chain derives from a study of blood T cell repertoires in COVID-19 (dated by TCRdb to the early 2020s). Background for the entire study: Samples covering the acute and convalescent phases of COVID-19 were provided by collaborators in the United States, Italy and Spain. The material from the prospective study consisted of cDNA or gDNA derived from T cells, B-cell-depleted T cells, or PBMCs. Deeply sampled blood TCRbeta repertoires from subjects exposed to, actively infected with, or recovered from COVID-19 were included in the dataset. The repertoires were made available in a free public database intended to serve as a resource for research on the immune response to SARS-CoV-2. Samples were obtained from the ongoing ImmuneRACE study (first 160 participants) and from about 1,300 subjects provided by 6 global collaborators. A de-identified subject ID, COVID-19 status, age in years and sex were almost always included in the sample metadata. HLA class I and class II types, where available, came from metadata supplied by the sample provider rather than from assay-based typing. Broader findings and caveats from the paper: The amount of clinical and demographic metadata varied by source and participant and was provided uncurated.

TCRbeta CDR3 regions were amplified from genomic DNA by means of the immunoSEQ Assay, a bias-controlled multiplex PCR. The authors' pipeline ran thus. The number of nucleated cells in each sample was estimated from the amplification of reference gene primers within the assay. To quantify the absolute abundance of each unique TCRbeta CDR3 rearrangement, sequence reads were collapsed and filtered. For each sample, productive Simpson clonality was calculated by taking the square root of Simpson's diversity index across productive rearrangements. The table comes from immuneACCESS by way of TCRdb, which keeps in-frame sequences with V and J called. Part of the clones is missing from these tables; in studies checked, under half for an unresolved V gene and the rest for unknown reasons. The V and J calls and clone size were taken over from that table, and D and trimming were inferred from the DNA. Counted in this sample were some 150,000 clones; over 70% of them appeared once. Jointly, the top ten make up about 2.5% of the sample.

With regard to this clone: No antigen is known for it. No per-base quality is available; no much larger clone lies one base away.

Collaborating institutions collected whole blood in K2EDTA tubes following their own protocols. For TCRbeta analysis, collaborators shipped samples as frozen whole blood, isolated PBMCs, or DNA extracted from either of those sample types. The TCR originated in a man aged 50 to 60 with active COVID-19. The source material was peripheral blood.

Here the CDR3 is given as CASTRLLHPLDSWGLGTQYF. The nucleotide sequence is TGTGCCAGCACCCGACTGCTCCATCCCCTCGACAGTTGGGGATTGGGGACCCAGTACTTC. This receptor chain uses TRBV13 and TRBJ2-5; a tentative D match to TRBD1 spans 5 bases. The CDR3 contains 20 residues, cysteine and phenylalanine counted. Only the CDR3 portion is preserved as DNA: 60 bases, with reading frame beginning at the first base. V lost 7 bases and J lost 7 bases; the stretch between them is 37 bases long. CDR1 PRHDT and CDR2 FYEKMQ were looked up in the germline V gene (reference sequence).